Presented here are 7 T cell receptor beta chains from one specimen sequenced in a study of PD-L1 blockade in urothelial cancer. As to time point: pretreatment peripheral blood. This table comes from immunoSEQ multiplex PCR, and its TCRdb copy is limited to in-frame clones, with some not included. The sample includes just under 65,000 clones, approximately 75% of them seen just once. Source: PBMCs, taken around atezolizumab (anti-PD-L1) treatment. The origin of the receptors is a man aged 65 to 85 with urothelial cancer.

The rearrangement joins TRBV7-2 to TRBJ2-3, with a tentative D call TRBD2 (7 bases). CDR1 and CDR2 (germline): SGHTA, FQGNSA. This CDR3 has 16 amino acids. The V gene lost 1 base and the J gene lost 6 bases, with 17 bases spanning the gap. CDR3 nucleotide sequence: TGTGCCAGCAGCTTAGAAGGGGGAGGGGCGAGCGATACGCAGTATTTT. Translated, it gives CASSLEGGGASDTQYF.

The rearrangement links TRBV2 to TRBJ2-7, with 11 bases lining up with TRBD2. V lost 10 bases to trimming and J lost 6 bases; unmatched junction nucleotides: 8. Germline values: CDR1 SNHLY, CDR2 FYNNEI. The length of the CDR3 is 13 residues. The CDR3 DNA reads as TGTGCCATCCTTAGCGGGAGGGCCGGCGAGCAGTACTTC. It yields the protein CAILSGRAGEQYF.

This clone has a count of ten or more. The genes are TRBV18 and TRBJ1-4; possibly TRBD1 for D (6 bases). Deletions cut 6 bases from V and 0 bases from J, with 20 bases between. This CDR3 is built from 18 residues. Germline values: CDR1 KGHSH, CDR2 LQKENI. The CDR3 coding sequence is TGTGCCAGCTCTCTCAGAAGGCAGGGGCCCACAACTAATGAAAAACTGTTTTTT. Its translation: CASSLRRQGPTTNEKLFF. The full variable domain, in which reference TRBV18 and TRBJ1-4 provide the parts outside the CDR3, is NAGVMQNPRHLVRRRGQEARLRCSPMKGHSHVYWYRQLPEEGLKFMVYLQKENIIDESGMPKERFSAEFPKEGPSILRIQQVVRGDSAAYFCASSLRRQGPTTNEKLFFGSGTQLSVL.

The sample holds one count of this clone. The chain carries TRBV10-2 and TRBJ2-4; 7 bases match TRBD2. V lost 2 bases, J lost 7 bases, and 2 bases stayed unmatched. Per the germline V gene, CDR1 is WSHSY and CDR2 is SAAADI. The CDR3 contains 13 residues. As DNA, the CDR3 is TGCGCCAGCAGTGAGCAGGGAGGGAACATTCAGTACTTC. The encoded protein is CASSEQGGNIQYF.

The V and J genes are TRBV6-5 and TRBJ2-2; D not certain. The V gene's germline CDR1 is MNHEY and CDR2 SVGAGI. Trimming left V 6 bases short and J 4 bases short, with 15 bases between. CDR3 length equals 15 residues. CDR3 DNA: TGTGCCAGCAGCGAGACACTCCCGAGCACCGGGGAGCTGTTTTTT. Encoded protein: CASSETLPSTGELFF.

The gene calls are TRBV4-2 and TRBJ2-2; possible D gene TRBD2, 5 bases. The CDR3 totals 14 residues. Trimming took off 0 bases at V and 5 bases at J, with 7 bases between the two ends. Germline V gene sequence: CDR1 LGHNA, CDR2 YNFKEQ. The CDR3 DNA follows: TGTGCCAGCAGCCAAGATTCGGGGACCGGGGAGCTGTTTTTT. Translation gives CASSQDSGTGELFF.

The chain uses TRBV5-4 and TRBJ2-3; 15 nucleotides match TRBD2. In germline, CDR1 is SGHNT, CDR2 YYREEE (reference sequence). The V gene end was trimmed by 2 bases and the J gene end by 5 bases; junction bases not matched to a gene: 3. This CDR3 region has 16 residues. CDR3 protein: CASSFGLAGGEDTQYF. DNA of the CDR3: TGTGCCAGCAGCTTCGGACTAGCGGGAGGGGAAGATACGCAGTATTTT.